The subject of this entry is one T cell receptor beta chain. The antigen is unknown. The data are from a study of regulatory T cells in long-lasting Graves disease. Study-level results: Persistent disease samples used TRBV28, TRBJ1-2 and TRBJ2-5 preferentially.

Time point meaning: newly diagnosed GD, antithyroid drugs for less than 3 months. TCR sequences were obtained from RNA taken from PBMCs. Arm-PCR of CDR3 regions with iRepertoire HTBI primers generated TCR beta libraries. TCRdb independently ran MiXCR on the multiplex PCR reads; one entry per CDR3 protein. The data contain about 620,000 distinct CDR3 sequences, about 16% of them seen just once; the ten biggest clones take up 18%. This CDR3 comprises 12 residues. CDR1 is GTSNPN and CDR2 is SVGIG in the germline V gene (reference sequence). V was shortened by 3 bases and J by 1 base, with 4 bases between the two germline ends. This sample also belongs to another study, concerning T cells in Graves' hyperthyroidism and ophthalmopathy. Turning to that study: Absent ophthalmopathy progression within 18 months defined stable Graves' hyperthyroidism. The HTBI set primed first-round TCR CDR3 RT-PCR.

The chain has TRBV30 and TRBJ1-5; D call uncertain. This TCR came from a woman aged 25 to 39 with Graves disease. This specimen was peripheral blood mononuclear cells (PBMCs), taken at new diagnosis, from a patient treated with antithyroid drugs. The DNA for the CDR3 is TGTGCCTGGAGGCAGAGCAATCAGCCCCAGCATTTT. This translates into CAWRQSNQPQHF.